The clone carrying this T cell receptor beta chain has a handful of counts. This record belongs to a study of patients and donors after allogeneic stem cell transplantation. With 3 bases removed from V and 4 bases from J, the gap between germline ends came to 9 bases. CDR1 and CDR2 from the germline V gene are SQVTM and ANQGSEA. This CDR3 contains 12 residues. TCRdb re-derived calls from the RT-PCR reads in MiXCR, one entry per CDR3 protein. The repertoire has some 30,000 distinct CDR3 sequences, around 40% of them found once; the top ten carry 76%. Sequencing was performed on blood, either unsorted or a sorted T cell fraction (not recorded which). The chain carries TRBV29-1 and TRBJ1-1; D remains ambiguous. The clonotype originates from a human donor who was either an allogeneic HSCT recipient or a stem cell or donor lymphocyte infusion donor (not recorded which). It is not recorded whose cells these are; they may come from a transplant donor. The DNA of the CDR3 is TGCAGCGTTGATTCCGGGTTCACTGAAGCTTTCTTT. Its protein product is CSVDSGFTEAFF.